This T cell receptor beta chain was obtained from a study of OX40 agonist ivuxolimab in advanced cancers. Looking at the study overall: The costimulatory receptor OX40 (CD134) was targeted by ivuxolimab, a fully human IgG2 agonistic monoclonal antibody. Partial responses occurred in three dose-escalation patients, of whom one had hepatocellular carcinoma and two had cutaneous melanoma. A male proportion of roughly 80% and a mean age of roughly 58 years, ranging from roughly 23 to 79, were recorded for the dose-escalation cohort. Peripheral TCRbeta sequencing was intended to test whether TCR sequence diversity was altered and clonal T-cell expansion was caused by ivuxolimab. Patients were allowed to have had prior anti-PD-1, anti-PD-L1 or anti-CTLA-4 therapy, and around 43% of the dose-escalation patients had been treated with checkpoint inhibitors. Intravenous ivuxolimab was administered to patients every 2 weeks at six dose levels: 0.01, 0.1, 0.3, 1.5, 3 and 10 mg/kg. The monotherapy dose-escalation portion (N ≈ 55 patients) of the phase I ivuxolimab trial is reported in the paper. Of the approximately 54 patients in dose escalation, 19 had hepatocellular carcinoma, roughly 15 had melanoma, 9 had renal cell carcinoma and 9 had head and neck cancer. The study at large found these results: Clonal expansion of both CD4+ and CD8+ blood T cells was observed from baseline to week 6 at doses 0.1 to 3.0 mg/kg. In the 0.1-3.0 mg/kg groups, partial responders were among the patients with the lowest normalized peripheral clonal expansion, particularly in CD8+ T cells. The antigen specificity of the clonally expanded peripheral T cells was not determined. Low levels of normalized T-cell clonal expansion were also shown by some nonresponding patients. On average, CD8+ T cells showed more expanded clones than CD4+ T cells after ivuxolimab.

Inclusive of the bounding cysteine and phenylalanine, the CDR3 is 17 residues long. The kept DNA is CDR3 alone, 51 bases in frame from the first base. V has 1 base trimmed and J has 5 bases trimmed; junction bases matching no gene number 9. In the germline V gene, CDR1 corresponds to MGHRA and CDR2 to YSYEKL. Genomic DNA was isolated from the sorted cells so that the TCRbeta CDR3 region could be sequenced. The immunoSEQ Assay was used to sequence the TCRbeta CDR3 regions. Entries here come from immuneACCESS through TCRdb and include only in-frame sequences with V and J called. Some clones fail to appear in such tables; in the studies checked, an unresolved V gene covers under half of the shortfall, and the cause of the remainder is unknown. The sample has 65,000 to 95,000 clones on record, 92% of them singletons. The ten largest clones capture roughly 11% of the sample. As to this clone: Its binding antigen is unknown. No clone much larger than this one lies a single base away; base qualities are absent.

The trial excluded patients who had a history of autoimmune disease or who were on systemic immunosuppression. Peripheral blood for TCR sequencing was drawn from every dose cohort at baseline, at cycle 4 day 1 and at cycle 7 day 1. Samples were obtained from an open-label, multicenter, first-in-human phase I dose-escalation trial of ivuxolimab. Adults with locally advanced or metastatic melanoma, renal cell carcinoma, hepatocellular carcinoma or head and neck squamous cell carcinoma were enrolled in the trial. Before TCR sequencing, CD4+ T cells and CD8+ T cells from peripheral blood were sorted into separate populations.

The sample consisted of CD4+ or CD8+ T cells sorted from blood, taken in a trial of the OX40 agonist ivuxolimab. The sequence came from an adult with an advanced solid tumor such as melanoma, head and neck, liver or kidney cancer. This receptor chain uses TRBV4-1 and TRBJ2-5; TRBD1 matches 11 bases in the middle. CDR3 region: CASSQGHRTGGLETQYF. The DNA sequence follows: TGCGCCAGCAGCCAAGGGCATAGGACAGGGGGCCTGGAGACCCAGTACTTC.